The 30 T cell receptor beta chains below come from one sample, sequenced in a study of monozygotic twins with inflammatory bowel disease. TCRdb reworked the 5' RACE reads into one entry per CDR3 protein, no DNA. In total, the table holds under 150,000 distinct CDR3 sequences. The sequencing input was blood. Receptor source: a human donor with ulcerative colitis or Crohn's disease, or a healthy co-twin of an affected twin (not recorded which).

The genes are TRBV18 and TRBJ1-3; the D gene TCRdb calls, TRBD1, cannot be checked with no DNA. Germline CDR1 reads KGHSH; CDR2 reads LQKENI. The CDR3 is 14 residues long. CDR3 region: CASTGRRSGNTIYF.

V gene TRBV25-1 combines with J gene TRBJ2-3; TCRdb's D call, TRBD1, is unchecked because there is no DNA. The CDR3 runs 15 residues. Germline loops: CDR1 MGHDK, CDR2 SYGVNS. CDR3 protein: CASSDPGGKTDTQYF.

The chain employs TRBV3-1 and TRBJ2-1; TCRdb outputs TRBD1, but without DNA this stays unchecked. Germline V CDR1 and CDR2: LGHDT, YNNKEL (reference sequence). This CDR3 has 13 residues. CDR3 sequence: CASSRDVYNEQFF.

The V and J genes are TRBV7-6 and TRBJ2-1; the D call from TCRdb, TRBD1, cannot be confirmed without DNA. Germline V gene sequence: CDR1 SGHVS, CDR2 FNYEAQ. CDR3 length: 16 amino acids. The CDR3 sequence: CASSLVQGARRDEQFF.

The genes are TRBV20-1 and TRBJ2-5; TCRdb gives TRBD1 as the D gene, but with no DNA this cannot be confirmed. Germline V gene data show CDR1 as DFQATT and CDR2 as SNEGSKA (reference sequence). This CDR3 spans 17 amino acids. The CDR3 sequence: CSARDPRTGGSQETQYF.

This chain joins TRBV19 and TRBJ2-6; the D call from TCRdb, TRBD1, cannot be confirmed without DNA. This CDR3 has 16 amino acids. Germline V gene sequence: CDR1 LNHDA, CDR2 SQIVND (reference sequence). The CDR3: CASSVYRDSGANVLTF. The variable domain in full, with the rest retrieved from reference TRBV19 and TRBJ2-6, is DGGITQSPKYLFRKEGQNVTLSCEQNLNHDAMYWYRQDPGQGLRLIYYSQIVNDFQKGDIAEGYSVSREKKESFPLTVTSAQKNPTAFYLCASSVYRDSGANVLTFGAGSRLTVL.

The chain employs TRBV20-1 and TRBJ1-5; checking the TCRdb D call of TRBD1 is not possible without DNA. Per germline, CDR1 DFQATT and CDR2 SNEGSKA (reference sequence). The CDR3 runs to 14 residues. The CDR3 sequence is CSARRGGAGQPQHF.

This chain joins TRBV7-3 and TRBJ2-1; as DNA is missing, the TRBD2 call by TCRdb cannot be tested. CDR1 SGHTA and CDR2 FQGTGA come from the germline V gene. This CDR3 has 16 residues. Here the CDR3 reads CASSSSSGGAYNEQFF.

The rearrangement links TRBV7-9 to TRBJ2-7; TCRdb's assignment of TRBD1 cannot be checked, as there is no DNA. CDR1 is SEHNR and CDR2 is FQNEAQ in the germline V gene (reference sequence). CDR3 length: 17 amino acids. The CDR3 spells CASSLPWTGDRIYEQYF.

This chain connects TRBV20-1 to TRBJ1-6. Germline CDR1 is DFQATT and CDR2 is SNEGSKA (reference sequence). The CDR3 runs 14 residues. The CDR3 reads CSARVQVNNSPLHF.

The V and J genes are TRBV5-6 and TRBJ1-6; no DNA is available, so the TRBD1 call from TCRdb remains unchecked. The CDR3 contains 20 residues. Germline V gene sequence: CDR1 SGHDT, CDR2 YYEEEE. The CDR3 loop reads CASSLGQTIKTGRHDSPLHF.

The chain's CDR3 is CASSQAGGRSGGPYNEQFF. This sequence joins TRBV4-1 and TRBJ2-1; TCRdb's D gene call, TRBD2, goes unchecked for lack of DNA. The CDR3 has 19 residues. The germline V gene encodes CDR1 MGHRA and CDR2 YSYEKL.

The chain uses TRBV2 and TRBJ1-2. This CDR3 region has 12 residues. CDR1 SNHLY and CDR2 FYNNEI come from the germline V gene. CDR3 protein: CASSEAQTGYTF.

The chain couples TRBV6-2 or TRBV6-3 to TRBJ2-1; TCRdb picks TRBD2, but there is no DNA to check that call. Germline CDR1 reads MNHEY; CDR2 reads SVGEGT. This CDR3 contains 14 residues. CDR3 sequence reads: CASSYMREYNEQFF.

The rearrangement uses TRBV4-3 and TRBJ1-2. The CDR3 is 14 residues long. Germline assignment: CDR1 LGHNA and CDR2 YSLEER. The CDR3 spells CASSQERANYGYTF.

The V gene is TRBV18, the J gene TRBJ1-2. Germline V gene data show CDR1 as KGHSH and CDR2 as LQKENI. CDR3 length: 15 residues. CDR3 loop: CASSPGQGLGYGYTF.

The chain carries TRBV28 and TRBJ1-4. This CDR3 region has 17 residues. Per germline, CDR1 MDHEN and CDR2 SYDVKM. CDR3 sequence: CASSLRQLVATNEKLFF.

The gene calls are TRBV5-1 and TRBJ1-6; TCRdb designates TRBD1, a call that cannot be tested without DNA. In germline, CDR1 is SGHRS, CDR2 YFSETQ. This CDR3 contains 15 residues. CDR3 region: CASSLGQGSWSPLHF.

J is TRBJ2-1 and V is TRBV7-9; TCRdb gives TRBD1 as the D gene, but with no DNA this cannot be confirmed. This CDR3 spans 15 amino acids. Germline V gene sequence: CDR1 SEHNR, CDR2 FQNEAQ (reference sequence). CDR3 sequence: CTSSLEETGSSHPFF.

V gene TRBV23-1 combines with J gene TRBJ2-1; no DNA is available, so the TRBD1 call from TCRdb remains unchecked. TRBV23-1 is recorded as an ORF, its role being uncertain. The CDR3 runs 15 residues. This CDR3 is CASSQSWVRSIEQFF.

The rearrangement joins TRBV12-3 or TRBV12-4 to TRBJ1-5; the D call from TCRdb, TRBD1, cannot be confirmed without DNA. The CDR3 is made up of 15 amino acids. CDR3 residues: CASSFGDSPVQPQHF.

V and J are TRBV6-1 and TRBJ2-2; TCRdb reports TRBD1, a call that lacks DNA to check it against. This CDR3 region has 15 residues. Germline V gene data show CDR1 as MNHNS and CDR2 as SASEGT. CDR3 sequence: CASSFTGRNTGELFF.

The J gene is TRBJ2-3, the V gene TRBV2; TCRdb designates TRBD2, a call that cannot be tested without DNA. The CDR3 length is 13 residues. In germline, CDR1 is SNHLY, CDR2 FYNNEI. The CDR3 reads CASCDSLADTQYF.

The rearrangement joins TRBV30 to TRBJ2-7; TCRdb designates TRBD1, a call that cannot be tested without DNA. The CDR3 runs 14 residues. Germline V gene sequence: CDR1 GTSNPN, CDR2 SVGIG (reference sequence). The CDR3 is CAWIFAGNIYEQYF.

The rearrangement uses TRBV3-1 and TRBJ1-1. The CDR3 totals 16 residues. CDR1 is LGHDT and CDR2 is YNNKEL in the germline V gene (reference sequence). The CDR3: CASSQDRRGRKTEAFF.

The chain links TRBV11-2 to TRBJ2-7. This CDR3 spans 13 amino acids. Germline CDR1 is SGHAT and CDR2 is FQNNGV. The CDR3 loop is CASSLADNYEQNF.

This CDR3 is CAIRRGGFTDTQYF. This chain joins TRBV10-3 and TRBJ2-3; TCRdb picks TRBD2, but there is no DNA to check that call. There are 14 residues in the CDR3. Germline V gene lookup returns CDR1 ENHRY and CDR2 SYGVKD.

This chain joins TRBV18 and TRBJ2-3; TCRdb's D call of TRBD2 is untestable without DNA. Germline loops: CDR1 KGHSH, CDR2 LQKENI. CDR3 length: 15 amino acids. The CDR3 protein is CASSLLAGDTDTQYF.

The genes are TRBV4-3 and TRBJ1-3; TCRdb's D call, TRBD1, is unchecked because there is no DNA. Germline assignment: CDR1 LGHNA and CDR2 YSLEER. The CDR3 is made up of 14 amino acids. The CDR3 protein is CASSHDTGGNTIYF.

V usage is TRBV10-2 and J usage is TRBJ1-5; TCRdb designates TRBD1, a call that cannot be tested without DNA. This CDR3 is built from 14 residues. Germline-derived CDR1 and CDR2 are WSHSY and SAAADI. The CDR3 reads CASTSGTDLQPQHF.